These T cell receptor beta chains were read from a single sample in a study of cytomegalovirus exposure and HLA in healthy donors. Assay: immunoSEQ multiplex PCR; the TCRdb copy retains only in-frame clones and omits some. The repertoire holds approximately 110,000 clones, with under 80% as singletons. Sequenced material: PBMCs. These receptors all come from a woman aged 35 to 49 in good health and CMV-seropositive. Both conserved end residues are part of each CDR3. The D gene is left open where the match is weak. Size tells how often a clone was seen (once, few, many) or the class of an expanded clone, and some rows leave it out.

D | size | J | V | CDR3 | DNA
NA | few | TRBJ2-3 | TRBV7-6 | CASRETGKTRGDTQYF | TGTGCCAGCAGGGAGACAGGAAAGACAAGGGGTGATACGCAGTATTTT
TRBD1 | NA | TRBJ2-7 | TRBV27 | CASSTQDRGFYEQYF | TGTGCCAGCAGCACCCAGGACAGGGGATTTTACGAGCAGTACTTC
TRBD1 | NA | TRBJ1-1 | TRBV7-2 | CASSSRQGGTEAFF | TGTGCCAGCAGCAGTCGACAGGGGGGCACTGAAGCTTTCTTT
NA | NA | TRBJ2-7 | TRBV18 | CASSGSHTYEQYF | TGTGCCAGCTCGGGCAGCCATACCTACGAGCAGTACTTC
TRBD1 | once | TRBJ2-5 | TRBV15 | CATSNKQGYQETQYF | TGTGCCACCAGCAACAAACAGGGGTACCAAGAGACCCAGTACTTC
TRBD1 | NA | TRBJ1-6 | TRBV6-6 | CASRRDRGESPLHF | TGTGCCAGCAGACGGGACAGGGGAGAATCACCCCTCCACTTT
NA | once | TRBJ2-3 | TRBV12-1 | CASSPKEDRLTSSTDTRYF | TGTGCCAGCAGCCCAAAAGAGGACCGTCTAACCTCTAGCACAGATACGCGGTATTTT
NA | few | TRBJ2-3 | TRBV29-1 | CSVCQGTDTQYF | TGCAGCGTTTGTCAGGGCACAGATACGCAGTATTTT
TRBD1 | few | TRBJ1-2 | TRBV30 | CAGFDRGGYGYTF | TGTGCCGGGTTTGACAGGGGCGGCTATGGCTACACCTTC
NA | NA | TRBJ1-6 | TRBV7-2 | CASSRPRGIYNSPLHF | TGTGCCAGCAGCCGCCCTCGAGGGATCTATAATTCACCCCTCCACTTT
NA | NA | TRBJ1-5 | TRBV6-5 | CASSLSGTNSNQPQHF | TGTGCCAGCAGTTTATCCGGGACAAATAGCAATCAGCCCCAGCATTTT
TRBD1 | NA | TRBJ1-5 | TRBV6-5 | CASSLDGTDNQPQHF | TGTGCCAGCAGCCTTGACGGGACAGACAATCAGCCCCAGCATTTT
TRBD1 | few | TRBJ2-5 | TRBV18 | CASSPGQGGETQYF | TGTGCCAGCTCACCGGGACAGGGCGGGGAGACCCAGTACTTC
NA | few | TRBJ2-5 | TRBV5-4 | CASSLVLSGQETQYF | TGTGCCAGCAGCTTGGTGCTCTCAGGTCAAGAGACCCAGTACTTC
TRBD1 | NA | TRBJ1-4 | TRBV4-2 | CASSPWTGGLTNEKLFF | TGTGCCAGCAGCCCCTGGACAGGGGGCCTGACTAATGAAAAACTGTTTTTT
NA | NA | TRBJ2-5 | TRBV5-1 | CASSSGVPWTQYF | TGCGCCAGCAGTTCAGGCGTCCCTTGGACCCAGTACTTC
NA | NA | TRBJ1-2 | TRBV5-6 | CASSFPGQRNYGYTF | TGTGCCAGCAGCTTCCCGGGACAACGGAACTATGGCTACACCTTC
NA | NA | TRBJ1-2 | TRBV5-8 | CASSPGQPSNYGYTF | TGTGCCAGCAGTCCCGGACAGCCTTCTAACTATGGCTACACCTTC
TRBD2 | NA | TRBJ2-5 | TRBV15 | CATSSLAGTQETQYF | TGTGCCACCAGCTCGCTAGCGGGGACCCAAGAGACCCAGTACTTC
TRBD1 | NA | TRBJ2-7 | TRBV7-7 | CASSYGTATAEALPYYYEQYF | TGTGCTAGCAGCTATGGGACAGCCACTGCCGAGGCCCTCCCCTACTACTACGAGCAGTACTTC
NA | NA | TRBJ1-6 | TRBV6-5 | CACSYGVSSYNSPLHF | TGTGCCTGCAGTTACGGTGTCAGCTCCTATAATTCACCCCTCCACTTT
NA | once | TRBJ2-7 | TRBV6-5 | CASSYSAQGMGEQYF | TGTGCCAGCAGTTACTCGGCCCAGGGAATGGGGGAGCAGTACTTC
NA | NA | TRBJ2-1 | TRBV27 | CASSSLEGVSEQFF | TGTGCCAGCAGTTCCCTCGAAGGGGTCTCTGAGCAGTTCTTC
NA | NA | TRBJ1-1 | TRBV5-1 | CASSFGSDTEAFF | TGCGCCAGCAGCTTCGGGTCGGATACTGAAGCTTTCTTT
TRBD1 | once | TRBJ2-7 | TRBV11-3 | CASSSWDRVSYEQYF | TGTGCCAGCAGCTCATGGGACAGGGTCTCCTACGAGCAGTACTTC
TRBD1 | NA | TRBJ2-2 | TRBV7-9 | CASSPQGTGELFF | TGTGCCAGCAGCCCACAGGGGACCGGGGAGCTGTTTTTT
TRBD1 | few | TRBJ1-2 | TRBV19 | CASTWTGGAYGYTF | TGTGCCAGTACCTGGACAGGGGGTGCTTATGGCTACACCTTC
TRBD2 | NA | TRBJ2-7 | TRBV18 | CASSVSGLAYEQYF | TGTGCCAGCTCAGTCTCGGGACTAGCCTACGAGCAGTACTTC
NA | NA | TRBJ1-2 | TRBV29-1 | CSVLPGSVDGYTF | TGCAGCGTATTGCCAGGGTCCGTAGATGGCTACACCTTC
NA | NA | TRBJ2-5 | TRBV7-9 | CASSLGDTRQETQYF | TGTGCCAGCAGCTTAGGGGACACCAGGCAGGAGACCCAGTACTTC
NA | once | TRBJ1-3 | TRBV29-1 | CSVLHSGNTIYF | TGCAGCGTTTTACACTCTGGAAACACCATATATTTT
NA | NA | TRBJ2-1 | TRBV11-2 | CASSFGLTFF | TGTGCCAGCAGCTTCGGACTCACGTTCTTC
NA | NA | TRBJ1-1 | TRBV7-2 | CASSSRPDLGLAAFF | TGTGCCAGCAGCTCTCGACCAGATCTGGGCCTGGCGGCTTTCTTT
TRBD1 | few | TRBJ1-1 | TRBV7-4 | CASSLGQGALEAFF | TGTGCCAGCAGCTTGGGACAGGGGGCCTTAGAAGCTTTCTTT
TRBD2 | NA | TRBJ2-1 | TRBV5-1 | CASSLYGPGTSGNNEQFF | TGCGCCAGCAGCTTGTACGGCCCCGGGACTAGCGGAAACAATGAGCAGTTCTTC